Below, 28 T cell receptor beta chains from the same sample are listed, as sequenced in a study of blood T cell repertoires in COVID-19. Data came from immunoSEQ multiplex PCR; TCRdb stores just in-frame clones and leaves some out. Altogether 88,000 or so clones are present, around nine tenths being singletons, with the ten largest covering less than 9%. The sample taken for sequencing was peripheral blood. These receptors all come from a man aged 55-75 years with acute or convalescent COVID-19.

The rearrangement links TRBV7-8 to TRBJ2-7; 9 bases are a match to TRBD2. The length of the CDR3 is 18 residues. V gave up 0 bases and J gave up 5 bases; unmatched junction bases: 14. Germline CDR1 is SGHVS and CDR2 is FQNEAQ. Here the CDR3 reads CASSLARREGQALNEQYF. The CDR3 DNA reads TGTGCCAGCAGCTTAGCACGGCGGGAGGGCCAAGCTCTGAACGAGCAGTACTTC.

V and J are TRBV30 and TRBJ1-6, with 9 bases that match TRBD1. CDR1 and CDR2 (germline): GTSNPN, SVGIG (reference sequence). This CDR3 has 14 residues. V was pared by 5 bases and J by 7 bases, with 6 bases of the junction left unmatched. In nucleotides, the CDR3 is TGTGCCTGGCAGACGGGACAGGGAAATTCACCCCTCCACTTT. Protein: CAWQTGQGNSPLHF.

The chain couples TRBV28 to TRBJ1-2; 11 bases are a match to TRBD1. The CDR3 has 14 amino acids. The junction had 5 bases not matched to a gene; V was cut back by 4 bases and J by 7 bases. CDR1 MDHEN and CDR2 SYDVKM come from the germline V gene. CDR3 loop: CASSSRTGGFGYTF. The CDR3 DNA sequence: TGTGCCAGCAGTTCCAGGACAGGGGGCTTTGGCTACACCTTC.

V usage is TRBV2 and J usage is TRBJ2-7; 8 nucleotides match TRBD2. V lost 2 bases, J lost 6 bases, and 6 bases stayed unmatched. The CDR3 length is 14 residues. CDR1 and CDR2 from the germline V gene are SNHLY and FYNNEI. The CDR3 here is CASSETGGPAEQYF. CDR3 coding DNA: TGTGCCAGCAGTGAAACGGGAGGGCCCGCCGAGCAGTACTTC. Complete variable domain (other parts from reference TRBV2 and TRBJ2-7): EPEVTQTPSHQVTQMGQEVILRCVPISNHLYFYWYRQILGQKVEFLVSFYNNEISEKSEIFDDQFSVERPDGSNFTLKIRSTKLEDSAMYFCASSETGGPAEQYFGPGTRLTVT.

CDR3 bases: TGTGCTAGTGGACAAACAGGGGGCTTAGGAAAACTGTTTTTT. Translated: CASGQTGGLGKLFF. V and J are TRBV12-5 and TRBJ1-4, with 9 bases identical to TRBD1. Germline V gene sequence: CDR1 LGHNT, CDR2 FRNRAP. The CDR3 runs 14 residues. The V segment lost 6 bases and the J segment 10 bases; nucleotides outside the gene matches: 9.

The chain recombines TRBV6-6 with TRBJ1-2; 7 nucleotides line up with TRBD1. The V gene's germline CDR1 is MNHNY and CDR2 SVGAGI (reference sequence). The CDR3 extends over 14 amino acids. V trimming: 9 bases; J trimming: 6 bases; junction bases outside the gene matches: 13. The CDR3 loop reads CASLPSQGDDGYTF. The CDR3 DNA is TGTGCCAGTCTTCCCTCTCAGGGGGATGATGGCTACACCTTC.

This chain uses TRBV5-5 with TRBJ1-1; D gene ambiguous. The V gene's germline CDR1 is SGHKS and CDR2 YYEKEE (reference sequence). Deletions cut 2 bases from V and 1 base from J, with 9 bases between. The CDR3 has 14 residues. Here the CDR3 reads CASSFTGSNTEAFF. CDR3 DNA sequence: TGTGCCAGCAGCTTTACCGGGTCGAACACTGAAGCTTTCTTT.

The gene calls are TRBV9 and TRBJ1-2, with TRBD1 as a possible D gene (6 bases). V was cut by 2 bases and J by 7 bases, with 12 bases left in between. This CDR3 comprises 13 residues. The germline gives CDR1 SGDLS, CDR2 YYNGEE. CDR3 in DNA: TGTGCCAGCAGCGTCCTGCGGGGGGCTGGCTACACCTTC. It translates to CASSVLRGAGYTF.

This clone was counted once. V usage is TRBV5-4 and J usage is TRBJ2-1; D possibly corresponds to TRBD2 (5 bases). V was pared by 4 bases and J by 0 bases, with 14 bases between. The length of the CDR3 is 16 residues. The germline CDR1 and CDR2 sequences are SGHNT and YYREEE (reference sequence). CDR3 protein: CASSLRTPSSYNEQFF. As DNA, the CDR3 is TGTGCCAGCAGCCTAAGGACTCCGAGCTCCTACAATGAGCAGTTCTTC. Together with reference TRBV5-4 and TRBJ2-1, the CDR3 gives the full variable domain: ETGVTQSPTHLIKTRGQQVTLRCSSQSGHNTVSWYQQALGQGPQFIFQYYREEENGRGNFPPRFSGLQFPNYSSELNVNALELDDSALYLCASSLRTPSSYNEQFFGPGTRLTVL.

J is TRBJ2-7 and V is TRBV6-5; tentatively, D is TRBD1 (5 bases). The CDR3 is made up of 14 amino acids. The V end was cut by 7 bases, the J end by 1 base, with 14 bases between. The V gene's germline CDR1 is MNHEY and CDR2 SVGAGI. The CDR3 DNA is TGTGCCAGCAAACAATCGACAGTTTCCTACGAGCAGTACTTC. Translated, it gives CASKQSTVSYEQYF.

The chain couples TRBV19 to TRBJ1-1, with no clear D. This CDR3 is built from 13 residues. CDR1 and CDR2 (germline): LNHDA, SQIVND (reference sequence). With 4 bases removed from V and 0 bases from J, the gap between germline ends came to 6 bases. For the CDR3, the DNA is TGTGCCAGTAGTACCGAGATGAACACTGAAGCTTTCTTT. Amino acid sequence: CASSTEMNTEAFF.

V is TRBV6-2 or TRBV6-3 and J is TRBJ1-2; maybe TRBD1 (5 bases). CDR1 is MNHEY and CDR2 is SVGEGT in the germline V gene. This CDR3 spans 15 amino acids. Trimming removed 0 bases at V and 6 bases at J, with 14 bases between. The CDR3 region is CASSYSEVGANGYTF. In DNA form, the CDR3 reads TGTGCCAGCAGTTACTCCGAGGTTGGGGCAAATGGCTACACCTTC.

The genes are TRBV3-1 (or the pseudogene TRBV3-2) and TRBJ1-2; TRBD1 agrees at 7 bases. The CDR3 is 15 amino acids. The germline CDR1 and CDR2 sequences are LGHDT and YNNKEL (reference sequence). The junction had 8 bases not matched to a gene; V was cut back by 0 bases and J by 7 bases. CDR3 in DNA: TGTGCCAGCAGCCAAGAGCAGACAGGGTTTGGTGGCTACACCTTC. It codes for CASSQEQTGFGGYTF.

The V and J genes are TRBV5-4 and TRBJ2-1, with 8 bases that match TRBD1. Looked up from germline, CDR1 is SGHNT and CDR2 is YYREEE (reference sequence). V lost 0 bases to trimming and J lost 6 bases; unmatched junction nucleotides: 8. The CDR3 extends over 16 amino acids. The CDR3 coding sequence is TGTGCCAGCAGCTTGGGAGGGACAGGCGGGTCCAATGAGCAGTTCTTC. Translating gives CASSLGGTGGSNEQFF.

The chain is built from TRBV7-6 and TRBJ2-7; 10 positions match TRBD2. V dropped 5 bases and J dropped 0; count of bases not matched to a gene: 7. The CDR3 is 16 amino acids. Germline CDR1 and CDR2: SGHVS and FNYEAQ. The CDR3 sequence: CASSLMPSGSSYEQYF. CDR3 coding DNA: TGTGCCAGCAGCCTCATGCCTAGCGGGAGCTCCTACGAGCAGTACTTC.

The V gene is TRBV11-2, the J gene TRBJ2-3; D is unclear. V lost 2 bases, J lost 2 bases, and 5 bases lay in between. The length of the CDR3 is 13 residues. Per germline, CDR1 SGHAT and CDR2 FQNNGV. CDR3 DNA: TGTGCCAGCAGCTTATCGTACACAGATACGCAGTATTTT. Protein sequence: CASSLSYTDTQYF.

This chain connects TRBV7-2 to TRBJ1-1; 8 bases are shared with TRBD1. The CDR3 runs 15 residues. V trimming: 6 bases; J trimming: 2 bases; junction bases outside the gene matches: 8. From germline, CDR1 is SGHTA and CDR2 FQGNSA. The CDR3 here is CASRPDRGGNTEAFF. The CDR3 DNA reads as TGTGCCAGCAGACCAGACAGGGGAGGTAACACTGAAGCTTTCTTT.

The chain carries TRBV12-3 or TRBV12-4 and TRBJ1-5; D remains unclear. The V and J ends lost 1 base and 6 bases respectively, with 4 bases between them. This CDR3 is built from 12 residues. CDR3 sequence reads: CASSLGVQPQHF. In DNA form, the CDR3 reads TGTGCCAGCAGTTTAGGCGTTCAGCCCCAGCATTTT.

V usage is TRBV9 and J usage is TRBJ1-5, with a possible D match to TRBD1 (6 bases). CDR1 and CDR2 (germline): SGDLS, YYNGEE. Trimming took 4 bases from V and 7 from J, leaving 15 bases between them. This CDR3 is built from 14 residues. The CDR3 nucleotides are TGTGCCAGCAGCCCTGGACAGTCTGGACAGCCCCAGCATTTT. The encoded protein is CASSPGQSGQPQHF.

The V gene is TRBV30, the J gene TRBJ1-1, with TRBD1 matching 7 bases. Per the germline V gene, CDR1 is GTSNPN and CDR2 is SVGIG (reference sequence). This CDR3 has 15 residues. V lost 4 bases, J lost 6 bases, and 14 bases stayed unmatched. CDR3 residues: CAWTWTGTVRPEAFF. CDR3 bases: TGTGCCTGGACTTGGACCGGGACAGTTAGGCCTGAAGCTTTCTTT.

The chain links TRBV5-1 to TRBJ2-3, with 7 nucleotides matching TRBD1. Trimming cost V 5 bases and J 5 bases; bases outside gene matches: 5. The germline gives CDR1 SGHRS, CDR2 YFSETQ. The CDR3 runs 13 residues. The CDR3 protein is CASRDPGGDTQYF. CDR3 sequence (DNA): TGCGCCAGCAGGGATCCAGGGGGAGATACGCAGTATTTT.

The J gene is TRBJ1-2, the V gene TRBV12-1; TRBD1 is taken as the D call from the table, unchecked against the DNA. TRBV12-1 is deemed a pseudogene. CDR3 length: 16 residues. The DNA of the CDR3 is TGTGCCAGCAGCTTTGCCCGCAGCAAGGGGAACTATGGCTACACCTTC. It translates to CASSFARSKGNYGYTF.

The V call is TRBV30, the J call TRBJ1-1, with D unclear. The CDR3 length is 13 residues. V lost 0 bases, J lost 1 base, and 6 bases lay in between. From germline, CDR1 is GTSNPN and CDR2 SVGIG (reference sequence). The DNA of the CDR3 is TGTGCCTGGAGTGTGGCGGGGAACACTGAAGCTTTCTTT. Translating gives CAWSVAGNTEAFF.

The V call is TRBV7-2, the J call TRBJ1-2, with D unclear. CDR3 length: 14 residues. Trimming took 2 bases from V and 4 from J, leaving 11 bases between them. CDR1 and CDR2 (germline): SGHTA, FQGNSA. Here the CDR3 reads CASSLRLDGYGYTF. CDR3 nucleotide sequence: TGTGCCAGCAGCTTAAGACTCGACGGCTATGGCTACACCTTC. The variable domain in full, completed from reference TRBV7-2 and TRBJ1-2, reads GAGVSQSPSNKVTEKGKDVELRCDPISGHTALYWYRQSLGQGLEFLIYFQGNSAPDKSGLPSDRFSAERTGGSVSTLTIQRTQQEDSAVYLCASSLRLDGYGYTFGSGTRLTVV.

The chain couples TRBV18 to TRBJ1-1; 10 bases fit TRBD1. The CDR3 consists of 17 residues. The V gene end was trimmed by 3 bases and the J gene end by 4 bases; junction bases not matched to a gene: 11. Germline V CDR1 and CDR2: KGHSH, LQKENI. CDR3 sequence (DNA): TGTGCCAGCTCACCCGAATTGCCGGGACAGGGGACCACTGAAGCTTTCTTT. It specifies CASSPELPGQGTTEAFF.

The CDR3 region is CASSTGANTEAFF. The DNA of the CDR3 is TGTGCCAGCTCCACAGGGGCGAACACTGAAGCTTTCTTT. The chain uses TRBV18 and TRBJ1-1; TRBD1 agrees at 7 bases. The J segment lost 1 base and the V segment lost 6 bases, leaving 2 bases of the junction unmatched. The CDR3 spans 13 residues. Germline values: CDR1 KGHSH, CDR2 LQKENI.

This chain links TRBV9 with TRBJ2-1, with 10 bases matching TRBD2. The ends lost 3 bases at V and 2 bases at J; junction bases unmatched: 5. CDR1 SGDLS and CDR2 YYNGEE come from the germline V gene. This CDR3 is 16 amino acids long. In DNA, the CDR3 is TGTGCCAGCAGCGAACTAGCGGGGATTACCTACAATGAGCAGTTCTTC. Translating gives CASSELAGITYNEQFF.

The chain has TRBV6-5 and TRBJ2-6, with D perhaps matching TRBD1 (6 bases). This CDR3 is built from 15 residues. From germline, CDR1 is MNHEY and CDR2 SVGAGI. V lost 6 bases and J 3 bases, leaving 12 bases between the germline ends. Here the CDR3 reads CASRSQGNGANVLTF. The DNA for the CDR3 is TGTGCCAGCAGATCACAGGGTAATGGGGCCAACGTCCTGACTTTC.